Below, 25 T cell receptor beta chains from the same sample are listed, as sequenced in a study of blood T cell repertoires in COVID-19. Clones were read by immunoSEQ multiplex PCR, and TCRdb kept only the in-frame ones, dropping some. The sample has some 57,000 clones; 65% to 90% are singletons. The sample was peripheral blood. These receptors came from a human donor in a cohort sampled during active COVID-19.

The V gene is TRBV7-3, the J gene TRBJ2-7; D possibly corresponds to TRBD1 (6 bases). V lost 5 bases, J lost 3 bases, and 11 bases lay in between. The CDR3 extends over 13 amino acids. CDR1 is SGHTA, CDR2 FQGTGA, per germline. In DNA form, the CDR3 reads TGTGCCAGCAGCCCCGGACAGAGCTACGAGCAGTACTTC. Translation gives CASSPGQSYEQYF. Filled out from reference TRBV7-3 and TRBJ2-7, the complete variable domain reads GAGVSQTPSNKVTEKGKYVELRCDPISGHTALYWYRQSLGQGPEFLIYFQGTGAADDSGLPNDRFFAVRPEGSVSTLKIQRTERGDSAVYLCASSPGQSYEQYFGPGTRLTVT.

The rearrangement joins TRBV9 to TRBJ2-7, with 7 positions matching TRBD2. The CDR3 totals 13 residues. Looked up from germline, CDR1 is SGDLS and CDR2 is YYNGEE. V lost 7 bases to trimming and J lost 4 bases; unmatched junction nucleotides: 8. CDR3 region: CASGAGALYEQYF. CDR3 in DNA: TGTGCCAGCGGGGCGGGAGCCTTATACGAGCAGTACTTC.

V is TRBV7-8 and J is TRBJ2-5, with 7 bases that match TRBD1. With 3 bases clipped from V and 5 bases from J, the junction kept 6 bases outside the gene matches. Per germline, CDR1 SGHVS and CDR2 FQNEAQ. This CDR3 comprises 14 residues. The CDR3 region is CASSFLDREETQYF. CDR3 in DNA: TGTGCCAGCAGCTTCCTAGACAGGGAGGAGACCCAGTACTTC.

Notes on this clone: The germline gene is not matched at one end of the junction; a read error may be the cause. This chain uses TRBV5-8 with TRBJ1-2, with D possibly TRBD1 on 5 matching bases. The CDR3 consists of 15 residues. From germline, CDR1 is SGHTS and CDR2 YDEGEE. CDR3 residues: CTSSSGVGARYGYTF. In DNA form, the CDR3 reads TGTACCAGCAGCTCGGGGGTCGGGGCACGCTATGGCTACACCTTC.

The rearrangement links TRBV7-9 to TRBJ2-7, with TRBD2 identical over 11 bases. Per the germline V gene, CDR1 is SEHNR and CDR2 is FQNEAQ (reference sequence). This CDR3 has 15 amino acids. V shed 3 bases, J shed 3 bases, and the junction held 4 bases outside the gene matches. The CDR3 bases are TGTGCCAGCAGCTTTCAACTAGCGGGAGTCTACGAGCAGTACTTC. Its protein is CASSFQLAGVYEQYF.

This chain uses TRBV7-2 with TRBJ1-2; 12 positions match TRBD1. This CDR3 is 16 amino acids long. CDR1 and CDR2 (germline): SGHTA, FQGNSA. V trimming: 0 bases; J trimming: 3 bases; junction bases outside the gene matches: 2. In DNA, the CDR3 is TGTGCCAGCAGCTTAGCGGGACAGGGGGCTTACTATGGCTACACCTTC. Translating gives CASSLAGQGAYYGYTF.

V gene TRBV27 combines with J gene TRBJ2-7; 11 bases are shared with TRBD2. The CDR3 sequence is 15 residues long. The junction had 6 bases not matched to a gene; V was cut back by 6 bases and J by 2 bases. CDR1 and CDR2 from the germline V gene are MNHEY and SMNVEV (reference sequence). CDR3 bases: TGTGCCAGCAGAACGACTAGCGGGGCCGCCTACGAGCAGTACTTC. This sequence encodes CASRTTSGAAYEQYF.

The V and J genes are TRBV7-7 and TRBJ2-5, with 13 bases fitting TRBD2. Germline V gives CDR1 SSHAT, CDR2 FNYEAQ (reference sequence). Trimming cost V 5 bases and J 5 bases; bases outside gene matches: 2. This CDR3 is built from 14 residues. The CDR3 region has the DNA TGTGCCAGCAGCGAGACTAGCGGGGGGGAGACCCAGTACTTC. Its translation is CASSETSGGETQYF. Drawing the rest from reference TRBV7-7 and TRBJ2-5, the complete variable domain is GAGVSQSPRYKVTKRGQDVTLRCDPISSHATLYWYQQALGQGPEFLTYFNYEAQPDKSGLPSDRFSAERPEGSISTLTIQRTEQRDSAMYRCASSETSGGETQYFGPGTRLLVL.

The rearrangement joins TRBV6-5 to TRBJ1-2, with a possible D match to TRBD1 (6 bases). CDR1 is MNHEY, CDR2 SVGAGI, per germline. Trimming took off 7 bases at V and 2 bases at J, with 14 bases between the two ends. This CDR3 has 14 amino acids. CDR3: CASTPGAANYGYTF. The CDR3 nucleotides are TGTGCCAGCACTCCAGGGGCAGCGAACTATGGCTACACCTTC.

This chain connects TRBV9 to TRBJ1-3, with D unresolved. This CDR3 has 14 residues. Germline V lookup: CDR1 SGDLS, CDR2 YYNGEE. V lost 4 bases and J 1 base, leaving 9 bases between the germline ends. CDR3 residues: CASSPLRSGNTIYF. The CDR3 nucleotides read TGTGCCAGCAGCCCCCTTCGGTCTGGAAACACCATATATTTT.

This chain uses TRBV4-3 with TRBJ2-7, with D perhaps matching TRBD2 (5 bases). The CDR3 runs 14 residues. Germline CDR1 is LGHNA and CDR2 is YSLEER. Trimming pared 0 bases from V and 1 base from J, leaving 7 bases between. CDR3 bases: TGCGCCAGCAGCCAAGAACGGGGATCCTACGAGCAGTACTTC. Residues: CASSQERGSYEQYF.

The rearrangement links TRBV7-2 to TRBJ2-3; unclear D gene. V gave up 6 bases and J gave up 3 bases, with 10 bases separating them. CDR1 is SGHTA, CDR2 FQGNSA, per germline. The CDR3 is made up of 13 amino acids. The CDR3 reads CASRNPGTDTQYF. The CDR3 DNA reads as TGTGCCAGCAGAAACCCAGGTACAGATACGCAGTATTTT.

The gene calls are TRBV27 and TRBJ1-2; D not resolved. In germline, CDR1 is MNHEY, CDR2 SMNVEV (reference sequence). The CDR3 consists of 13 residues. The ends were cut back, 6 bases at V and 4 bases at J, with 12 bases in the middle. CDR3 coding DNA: TGTGCCAGCAGCGGGGAATGGAGCTATGGCTACACCTTC. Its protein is CASSGEWSYGYTF.

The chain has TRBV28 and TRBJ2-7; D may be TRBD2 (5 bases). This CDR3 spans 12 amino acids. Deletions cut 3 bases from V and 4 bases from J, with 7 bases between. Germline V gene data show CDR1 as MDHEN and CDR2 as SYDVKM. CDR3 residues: CASSLGGYEQYF. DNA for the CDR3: TGTGCCAGCAGTTTGGGCGGGTACGAGCAGTACTTC. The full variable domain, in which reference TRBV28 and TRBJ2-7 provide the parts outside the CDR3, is DVKVTQSSRYLVKRTGEKVFLECVQDMDHENMFWYRQDPGLGLRLIYFSYDVKMKEKGDIPEGYSVSREKKERFSLILESASTNQTSMYLCASSLGGYEQYFGPGTRLTVT.

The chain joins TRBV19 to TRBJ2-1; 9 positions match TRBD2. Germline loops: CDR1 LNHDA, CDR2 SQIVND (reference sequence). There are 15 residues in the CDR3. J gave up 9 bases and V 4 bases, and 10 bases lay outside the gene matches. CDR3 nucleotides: TGTGCCAGTAGTACGATTCCGGGACTAGCTGGTGAGCAGTTCTTC. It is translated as CASSTIPGLAGEQFF.

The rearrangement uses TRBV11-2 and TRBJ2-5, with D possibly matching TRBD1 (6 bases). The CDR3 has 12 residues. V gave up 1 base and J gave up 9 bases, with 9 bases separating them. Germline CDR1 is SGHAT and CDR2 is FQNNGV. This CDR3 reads CASSLGRQAQYF. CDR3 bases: TGTGCCAGCAGCTTAGGCCGACAGGCCCAGTACTTC.

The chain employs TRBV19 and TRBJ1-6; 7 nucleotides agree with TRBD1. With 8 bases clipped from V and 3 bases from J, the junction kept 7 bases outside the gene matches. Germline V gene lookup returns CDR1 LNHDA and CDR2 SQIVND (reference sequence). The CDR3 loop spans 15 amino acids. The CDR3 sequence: CASRTRDSYNSPLHF. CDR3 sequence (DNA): TGTGCCAGTCGTACCCGGGACAGCTATAATTCACCCCTCCACTTT.

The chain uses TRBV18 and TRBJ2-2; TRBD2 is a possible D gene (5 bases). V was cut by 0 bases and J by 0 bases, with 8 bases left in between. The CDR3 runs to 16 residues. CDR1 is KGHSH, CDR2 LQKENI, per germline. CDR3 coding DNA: TGTGCCAGCTCACCACCCAGCGGCCCGAACACCGGGGAGCTGTTTTTT. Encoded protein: CASSPPSGPNTGELFF. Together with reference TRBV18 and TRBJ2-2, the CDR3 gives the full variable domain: NAGVMQNPRHLVRRRGQEARLRCSPMKGHSHVYWYRQLPEEGLKFMVYLQKENIIDESGMPKERFSAEFPKEGPSILRIQQVVRGDSAAYFCASSPPSGPNTGELFFGEGSRLTVL.

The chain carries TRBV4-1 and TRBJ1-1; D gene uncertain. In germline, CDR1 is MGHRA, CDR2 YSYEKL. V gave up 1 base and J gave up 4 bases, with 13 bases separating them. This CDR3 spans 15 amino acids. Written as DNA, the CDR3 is TGCGCCAGCAGCCAAGTGGGAGGGTTCGGCACTGAAGCTTTCTTT. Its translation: CASSQVGGFGTEAFF.

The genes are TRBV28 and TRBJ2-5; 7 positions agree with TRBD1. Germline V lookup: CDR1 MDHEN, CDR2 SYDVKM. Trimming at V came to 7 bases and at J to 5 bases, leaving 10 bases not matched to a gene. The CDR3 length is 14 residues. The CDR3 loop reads CASISDRETETQYF. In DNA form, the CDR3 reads TGTGCCAGCATCAGTGACAGGGAGACGGAGACCCAGTACTTC.

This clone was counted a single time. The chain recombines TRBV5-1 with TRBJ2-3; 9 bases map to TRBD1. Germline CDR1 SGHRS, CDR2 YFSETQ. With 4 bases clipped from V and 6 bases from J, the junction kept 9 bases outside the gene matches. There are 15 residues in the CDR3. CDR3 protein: CASSPRDRAGDTQYF. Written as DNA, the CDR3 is TGCGCCAGCAGCCCGAGGGACAGGGCAGGGGATACGCAGTATTTT.

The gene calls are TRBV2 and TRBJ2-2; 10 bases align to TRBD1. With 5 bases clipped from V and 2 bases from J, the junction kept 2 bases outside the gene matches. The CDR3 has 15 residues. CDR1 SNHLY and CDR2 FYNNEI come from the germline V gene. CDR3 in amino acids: CASSPTGGNTGELFF. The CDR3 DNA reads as TGTGCCAGCAGTCCGACAGGGGGCAACACCGGGGAGCTGTTTTTT.

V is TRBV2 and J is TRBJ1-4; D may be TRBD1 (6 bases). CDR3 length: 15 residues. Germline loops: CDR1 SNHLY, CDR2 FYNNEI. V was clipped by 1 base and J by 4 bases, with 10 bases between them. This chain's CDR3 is CASSEGGHLNEKLFF. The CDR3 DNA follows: TGTGCCAGCAGTGAAGGGGGACACCTTAATGAAAAACTGTTTTTT.

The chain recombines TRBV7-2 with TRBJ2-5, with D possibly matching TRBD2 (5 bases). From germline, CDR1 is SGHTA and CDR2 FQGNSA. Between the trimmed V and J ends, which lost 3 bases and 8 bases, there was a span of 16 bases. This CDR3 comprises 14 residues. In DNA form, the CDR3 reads TGTGCCAGCAGCTTTTCTTTTAACGGGGTAACCCAGTACTTC. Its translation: CASSFSFNGVTQYF.

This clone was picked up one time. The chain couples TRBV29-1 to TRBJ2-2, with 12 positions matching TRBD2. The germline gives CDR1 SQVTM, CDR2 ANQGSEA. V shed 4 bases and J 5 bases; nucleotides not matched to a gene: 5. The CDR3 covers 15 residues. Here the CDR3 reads CSVGRTSGTTGELFF. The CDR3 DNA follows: TGCAGCGTTGGCAGGACTAGCGGGACGACCGGGGAGCTGTTTTTT.